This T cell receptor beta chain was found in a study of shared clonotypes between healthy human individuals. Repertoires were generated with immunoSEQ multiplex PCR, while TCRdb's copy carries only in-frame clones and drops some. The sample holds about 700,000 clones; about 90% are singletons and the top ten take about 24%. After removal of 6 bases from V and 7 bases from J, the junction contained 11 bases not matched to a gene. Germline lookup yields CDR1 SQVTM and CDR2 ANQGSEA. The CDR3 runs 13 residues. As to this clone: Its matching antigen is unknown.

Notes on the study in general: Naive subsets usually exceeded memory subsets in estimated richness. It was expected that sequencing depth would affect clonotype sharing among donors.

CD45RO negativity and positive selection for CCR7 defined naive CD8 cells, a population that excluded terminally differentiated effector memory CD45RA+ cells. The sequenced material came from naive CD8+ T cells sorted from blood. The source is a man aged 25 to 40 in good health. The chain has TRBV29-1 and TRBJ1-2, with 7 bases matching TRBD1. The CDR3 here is CSVPRQGILGYTF. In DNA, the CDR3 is TGCAGCGTCCCGCGACAGGGTATTCTTGGCTACACCTTC.